These T cell receptor beta chains were read from a single sample in a study of CD8 T cells in Susac syndrome. Each CDR3 protein gets one entry after TCRdb re-called the immunoSEQ multiplex PCR reads with MiXCR. The profile shows approximately 190,000 distinct CDR3 sequences, more than 85% of them singletons. The sequenced sample was CD8+ T cells from PBMCs. The receptors stem from a human donor with Susac syndrome. The CDR3 runs from the conserved cysteine through the conserved F or W. The D gene is left open where the match is weak. A clone size is listed for some rows: how often the clone was seen (once, few, many), or a class if it is expanded.

abundance | j_gene | d_gene | v_gene | CDR3aa | CDR3nt
NA | TRBJ2-7 | NA | TRBV18 | CASSPEETNEGDEQYF | TGTGCCAGCTCACCAGAAGAGACGAACGAAGGCGACGAGCAGTACTTC
NA | TRBJ2-1 | NA | TRBV3-1 | CASSQRGGLNEQFF | TGTGCCAGCAGCCAAAGGGGAGGCCTCAATGAGCAGTTCTTC
NA | TRBJ1-2 | TRBD1 | TRBV4-1 | CASSTQGQGEPKGYGYTF | TGCGCCAGCAGCACACAAGGACAGGGAGAACCAAAAGGCTATGGCTACACCTTC
NA | TRBJ2-5 | TRBD2 | TRBV9 | CASSVGLAGGPGETQYF | TGTGCCAGCAGCGTAGGACTAGCGGGAGGGCCAGGGGAGACCCAGTACTTC
NA | TRBJ2-1 | NA | TRBV24-1 | CATSGGGLEYNEQFF | TGTGCCACCAGTGGAGGGGGATTGGAGTACAATGAGCAGTTCTTC
NA | TRBJ2-7 | TRBD1 | TRBV12-3/TRBV12-4 | CASSLTGTGGHEQYF | TGTGCCAGCAGTCTCACCGGGACAGGGGGCCACGAGCAGTACTTC
NA | TRBJ2-5 | TRBD2 | TRBV20-1 | CSAGLAGVRETQYF | TGCAGTGCGGGACTAGCGGGAGTTCGAGAGACCCAGTACTTC
NA | TRBJ2-1 | NA | TRBV4-2 | CASSQDSYNEQFF | TGTGCCAGCAGCCAAGATAGCTACAATGAGCAGTTCTTC
NA | TRBJ2-7 | NA | TRBV9 | CASSVGDATYEQYF | TGTGCCAGCAGCGTAGGGGACGCCACCTACGAGCAGTACTTC
once | TRBJ1-2 | NA | TRBV20-1 | CSAGVRTHPYGYTF | TGCAGTGCTGGAGTCCGGACTCACCCCTATGGCTACACCTTC
NA | TRBJ1-2 | NA | TRBV13 | CASSGYTGGYTF | TGTGCCAGCAGCGGATACACGGGAGGCTACACCTTC
NA | TRBJ2-5 | NA | TRBV7-9 | CASSRVAEGAAETQYF | TGTGCCAGCAGCCGCGTCGCGGAGGGGGCCGCAGAGACCCAGTACTTC
NA | TRBJ2-1 | TRBD2 | TRBV7-9 | CASSSRSGVYNEQFF | TGTGCCAGCAGCTCGCGTAGCGGGGTGTACAATGAGCAGTTCTTC
NA | TRBJ2-1 | TRBD2 | TRBV7-3 | CASSLLGGGPDEQFF | TGTGCCAGCAGCTTATTGGGGGGAGGGCCCGATGAGCAGTTCTTC
NA | TRBJ2-7 | TRBD2 | TRBV18 | CASSPVAGSYEQYF | TGTGCCAGCTCACCAGTAGCGGGATCCTACGAGCAGTACTTC
few | TRBJ1-1 | NA | TRBV5-1 | CASSLKEEAFF | TGCGCCAGCAGCTTAAAGGAGGAAGCTTTCTTT
NA | TRBJ2-1 | NA | TRBV9 | CASGEDGVPYNEQFF | TGTGCCAGCGGAGAAGACGGGGTACCCTACAATGAGCAGTTCTTC
NA | TRBJ2-6 | NA | TRBV18 | CASSPPPMAGGANVLTF | TGTGCCAGCTCACCACCTCCAATGGCTGGCGGGGCCAACGTCCTGACTTTC
once | TRBJ1-5 | NA | TRBV24-1 | CATSDAGANQPQHF | TGTGCCACCAGTGACGCAGGGGCTAATCAGCCCCAGCATTTT
NA | TRBJ2-5 | TRBD1 | TRBV25-1 | CASSTPGTDRPQYF | TGTGCCAGCAGCACCCCTGGGACAGACAGGCCCCAGTACTTC
NA | TRBJ1-2 | NA | TRBV27 | CASSFSVGSDYGYTF | TGTGCCAGCAGTTTCTCGGTCGGGTCTGACTATGGCTACACCTTC
NA | TRBJ2-1 | NA | TRBV25-1 | CASSPGNDEQFF | TGTGCCAGCAGTCCAGGGAACGATGAGCAGTTCTTC
once | TRBJ1-5 | TRBD1 | TRBV23-1 | CALTGGTGENSNQPQHF | TGCGCCCTCACTGGAGGGACAGGGGAAAATAGCAATCAGCCCCAGCATTTT
NA | TRBJ2-5 | NA | TRBV20-1 | CSPTLPQETQYF | TGCAGTCCCACTCTACCCCAAGAGACCCAGTACTTC
NA | TRBJ2-7 | NA | TRBV27 | CASSLSIHISDEQYF | TGTGCCAGCAGTTTAAGTATCCATATATCTGACGAGCAGTACTTC
NA | TRBJ2-3 | TRBD2 | TRBV20-1 | CSARELAGTTDTQYF | TGCAGTGCTAGAGAACTAGCGGGCACCACAGATACGCAGTATTTT
NA | TRBJ2-3 | TRBD2 | TRBV7-9 | CASSLRLAGEGIADTQYF | TGTGCCAGCAGCTTGAGACTAGCGGGAGAAGGGATCGCAGATACGCAGTATTTT
NA | TRBJ2-7 | NA | TRBV4-2 | CASSLTDGASYEQYF | TGTGCCAGCAGCCTAACCGACGGGGCCTCCTACGAGCAGTACTTC
once | TRBJ2-5 | TRBD2 | TRBV5-6 | CASSLDGWTSGRETQYF | TGTGCCAGCAGCTTGGATGGGTGGACTAGCGGGAGGGAGACCCAGTACTTC
NA | TRBJ1-2 | TRBD1 | TRBV6-5 | CASTRGAGGVYGYTF | TGTGCCAGCACTCGGGGGGCAGGGGGCGTCTATGGCTACACCTTC
NA | TRBJ1-4 | NA | TRBV4-1 | CASSQVLGNEKLFF | TGCGCCAGCAGCCAAGTTCTTGGAAATGAAAAACTGTTTTTT
NA | TRBJ2-1 | TRBD2 | TRBV14 | CASSPGASGYNEQFF | TGTGCCAGCAGCCCCGGGGCTAGCGGCTACAATGAGCAGTTCTTC
NA | TRBJ2-1 | NA | TRBV9 | CASSERGLHNEQFF | TGTGCCAGCAGCGAGAGGGGACTCCACAATGAGCAGTTCTTC
NA | TRBJ2-7 | NA | TRBV18 | CASSPGPSLGEQYF | TGTGCCAGCTCACCAGGGCCCTCATTGGGCGAGCAGTACTTC
NA | TRBJ2-5 | TRBD2 | TRBV6-5 | CASSYGEGGTSAQPWGETQYF | TGTGCCAGCAGTTACGGGGAAGGGGGGACTAGCGCTCAGCCATGGGGAGAGACCCAGTACTTC
NA | TRBJ1-1 | NA | TRBV30 | CAWSTGVGRTEAFF | TGTGCCTGGAGTACCGGAGTAGGGAGGACTGAAGCTTTCTTT
NA | TRBJ2-5 | NA | TRBV24-1 | CATSDWASQETQYF | TGTGCCACCAGTGATTGGGCTAGCCAAGAGACCCAGTACTTC
NA | TRBJ2-1 | NA | TRBV6-5 | CASGVSSYNEQFF | TGTGCCAGCGGGGTCAGCTCCTACAATGAGCAGTTCTTC
NA | TRBJ2-7 | TRBD2 | TRBV27 | CASSLGLAGVNEQYF | TGTGCCAGCAGTTTAGGACTAGCGGGGGTAAACGAGCAGTACTTC